These 22 T cell receptor beta chains were all obtained from the same sample, sequenced in a study of T cell responses to AZD1222 COVID-19 vaccine (dated by TCRdb to about 2021). The library came from the immunoSEQ multiplex PCR assay. Entries here come from immuneACCESS through TCRdb and include only in-frame sequences with V and J called. Some clones fail to appear in such tables; in the studies checked, an unresolved V gene covers under half of the shortfall, and the cause of the remainder is unknown. The sample table records more than 100,000 clones; around 90% of these occur just once. The ten largest clones take up under 2% of the sample. The sample's time point label, in plain terms: about 28 days (+/-7) after the second vaccine dose. Here the sequenced sample was peripheral blood, taken 28 days after the second AZD1222 dose. Every receptor here comes from an adult who received the AZD1222 COVID-19 vaccine.

J is TRBJ1-4 and V is TRBV6-1; D is perhaps TRBD1 (6 bases). V lost 2 bases and J 7 bases, leaving 14 bases between the germline ends. The germline V gene has CDR1 MNHNS and CDR2 SASEGT. The CDR3 totals 15 residues. CDR3 sequence reads: CASSEIVQGGEKLFF. CDR3 nucleotides: TGTGCCAGCAGTGAAATTGTACAGGGAGGTGAAAAACTGTTTTTT.

V usage is TRBV7-9 and J usage is TRBJ1-5; no definite D call. The V gene lost 5 bases and the J gene lost 9 bases, with 11 bases spanning the gap. This CDR3 spans 12 amino acids. Germline CDR1 reads SEHNR; CDR2 reads FQNEAQ (reference sequence). The CDR3 sequence is CASSAGFLPQHF. CDR3 in DNA: TGTGCCAGCAGCGCCGGGTTTCTGCCCCAGCATTTT.

The rearrangement joins TRBV18 to TRBJ1-3; no clear D gene. Germline V CDR1 and CDR2: KGHSH, LQKENI. The CDR3 has 15 residues. The V gene lost 2 bases and the J gene lost 4 bases, with 12 bases spanning the gap. The CDR3 bases are TGTGCCAGCTCACCAGGCCGGGGTGCCGGAAACACCATATATTTT. Its protein product is CASSPGRGAGNTIYF.

This clone was recorded only once. This chain uses TRBV6-1 with TRBJ1-5; D gene ambiguous. Germline assignment: CDR1 MNHNS and CDR2 SASEGT. The CDR3 is 12 amino acids. The V gene lost 3 bases and the J gene lost 5 bases, with 5 bases spanning the gap. The CDR3 nucleotides are TGTGCCAGCAGTGATATGGATCAGCCCCAGCATTTT. Translated, it gives CASSDMDQPQHF.

The chain carries TRBV30 and TRBJ1-2; no reliable D call. The CDR3 has 13 amino acids. V lost 1 base and J 5 bases, leaving 11 bases between the germline ends. Germline V gene data show CDR1 as GTSNPN and CDR2 as SVGIG (reference sequence). The CDR3 sequence is CAWSDSGGYGYTF. The CDR3 DNA is TGTGCCTGGAGTGACTCGGGAGGATATGGCTACACCTTC.

The V and J genes are TRBV30 and TRBJ1-6; tentative D call: TRBD1 (5 bases). Trimming pared 5 bases from V and 4 bases from J, leaving 12 bases between. The CDR3 length is 14 residues. Germline CDR1 GTSNPN, CDR2 SVGIG (reference sequence). CDR3 residues: CAWGATGYNSPLHF. The CDR3 coding sequence is TGTGCCTGGGGCGCCACAGGTTATAATTCACCCCTCCACTTT.

This clone was detected only once. The chain employs TRBV5-6 and TRBJ2-2; D may be TRBD1 (7 bases). This CDR3 comprises 14 residues. Germline CDR1 reads SGHDT; CDR2 reads YYEEEE. Between the trimmed V and J ends, which lost 4 bases and 7 bases, there was a span of 14 bases. The CDR3 loop is CASSKTGRDGELFF. CDR3 DNA sequence: TGTGCCAGCAGCAAGACAGGGCGGGACGGGGAGCTGTTTTTT.

The rearrangement uses TRBV15 and TRBJ1-5, with D hard to call. Germline V gene lookup returns CDR1 LNHNV and CDR2 YYDKDF (reference sequence). The CDR3 runs 15 residues. V was trimmed by 0 bases and J by 1 base, leaving 7 bases between them. CDR3 in amino acids: CATSREWQSNQPQHF. The CDR3 bases are TGTGCCACCAGCAGAGAGTGGCAGAGCAATCAGCCCCAGCATTTT. Using reference TRBV15 and TRBJ1-5 for the parts outside the CDR3, the full variable domain is DAMVIQNPRYQVTQFGKPVTLSCSQTLNHNVMYWYQQKSSQAPKLLFHYYDKDFNNEADTPDNFQSRRPNTSFCFLDIRSPGLGDTAMYLCATSREWQSNQPQHFGDGTRLSIL.

The chain carries TRBV7-8 and TRBJ1-4; D is perhaps TRBD1 (5 bases). Trimming pared 1 base from V and 0 bases from J, leaving 18 bases between. The CDR3 loop spans 19 amino acids. In germline, CDR1 is SGHVS, CDR2 FQNEAQ. The DNA of the CDR3 is TGTGCCAGCAGCTTAGATATCGGGCAGGGAGGACCAACTAATGAAAAACTGTTTTTT. Translation: CASSLDIGQGGPTNEKLFF.

V and J are TRBV19 and TRBJ2-5, with TRBD2 matching 13 bases. Unmatched junction bases numbered 6, after V lost 3 bases and J lost 2 bases. Looked up from germline, CDR1 is LNHDA and CDR2 is SQIVND (reference sequence). The CDR3 is 17 amino acids. The CDR3 region has the DNA TGTGCCAGTAGTATTGGGACTAGCGGGACCACTCAAGAGACCCAGTACTTC. It specifies CASSIGTSGTTQETQYF.

The rearrangement uses TRBV6-5 and TRBJ2-7; 9 nucleotides align to TRBD2. Germline values: CDR1 MNHEY, CDR2 SVGAGI. The length of the CDR3 is 16 residues. V was clipped by 4 bases and J by 1 base; unmatched bases: 8. The CDR3 DNA reads as TGTGCCAGCAGTTCCCTTCGACTAGCGGCGTCCTACGAGCAGTACTTC. Amino acids: CASSSLRLAASYEQYF.

The genes are TRBV2 and TRBJ1-5, with 7 bases matching TRBD1. The CDR3 runs 15 residues. The V segment lost 6 bases and the J segment 4 bases; nucleotides outside the gene matches: 9. In germline, CDR1 is SNHLY, CDR2 FYNNEI. The CDR3 loop is CASRELGQPNQPQHF. The CDR3 bases are TGTGCCAGCAGAGAGCTGGGACAGCCGAATCAGCCCCAGCATTTT.

The rearrangement links TRBV4-2 to TRBJ1-2; tentative D call: TRBD1 (5 bases). CDR3 size: 13 residues. Germline V gene sequence: CDR1 LGHNA, CDR2 YNFKEQ. V lost 4 bases to trimming and J lost 6 bases, with 12 bases between them. The CDR3 nucleotides are TGTGCCAGCAGCCCCGGGGGTAGGGATGGCTACACCTTC. This gives the protein CASSPGGRDGYTF.

This sequence joins TRBV7-2 and TRBJ1-5; no definite D call. The V gene's germline CDR1 is SGHTA and CDR2 FQGNSA. V lost 5 bases to trimming and J lost 1 base, with 18 bases between them. The CDR3 is 17 residues long. CDR3 in amino acids: CASSQDPDGWSNQPQHF. For the CDR3, the DNA is TGTGCCAGCAGCCAAGACCCCGACGGATGGAGCAATCAGCCCCAGCATTTT.

V is TRBV30 and J is TRBJ1-4; D remains ambiguous. Germline V CDR1 and CDR2: GTSNPN, SVGIG (reference sequence). The CDR3 sequence is 14 residues long. The V end lost 4 bases, the J end lost 5 bases, and 14 bases lay between the germline ends. CDR3 sequence reads: CAWNRDGTNEKLFF. The CDR3 DNA follows: TGTGCCTGGAACCGTGACGGTACGAATGAAAAACTGTTTTTT.

The chain carries TRBV29-1 and TRBJ1-2, with D hard to call. CDR3 length: 11 residues. The V gene lost 1 base and the J gene lost 4 bases, with 4 bases spanning the gap. Germline CDR1 and CDR2: SQVTM and ANQGSEA. For the CDR3, the DNA is TGCAGCGTTGAAGGTGGCTATGGCTACACCTTC. Its translation is CSVEGGYGYTF. The whole variable domain, remainder taken from reference TRBV29-1 and TRBJ1-2, is SAVISQKPSRDICQRGTSLTIQCQVDSQVTMMFWYRQQPGQSLTLIATANQGSEATYESGFVIDKFPISRPNLTFSTLTVSNMSPEDSSIYLCSVEGGYGYTFGSGTRLTVV.

V usage is TRBV12-3 or TRBV12-4 and J usage is TRBJ1-2; D gene ambiguous. CDR3 length equals 13 residues. V lost 2 bases, J lost 7 bases, and 11 bases lay in between. The CDR3: CASSLWGDGGYTF. The CDR3 nucleotides are TGTGCCAGCAGTTTATGGGGAGATGGTGGCTACACCTTC.

The rearrangement uses TRBV2 and TRBJ2-1, with 10 bases lining up with TRBD2. Germline V gene data show CDR1 as SNHLY and CDR2 as FYNNEI. The CDR3 covers 13 residues. With V trimmed by 6 bases and J by 4 bases, 0 bases remained unmatched. The CDR3, as DNA: TGTGCCAGCAGACTAGCGGGGTACAATGAGCAGTTCTTC. It encodes CASRLAGYNEQFF.

CDR3 sequence (DNA): TGTGCCTGGAGAACAGGGACAGGGGAGACCGGGGAGCTGTTTTTT. This sequence encodes CAWRTGTGETGELFF. The genes are TRBV30 and TRBJ2-2, with 10 bases fitting TRBD1. CDR1 and CDR2 (germline): GTSNPN, SVGIG (reference sequence). The J segment lost 5 bases and the V segment lost 3 bases, leaving 6 bases of the junction unmatched. The CDR3 sequence is 15 residues long.

The rearrangement links TRBV7-9 to TRBJ1-2; a weak D match, TRBD1 (6 bases). Looked up from germline, CDR1 is SEHNR and CDR2 is FQNEAQ (reference sequence). CDR3 length equals 15 residues. V lost 4 bases to trimming and J lost 4 bases, with 16 bases between them. CDR3 sequence reads: CASSSGQLISYGYTF. The DNA for the CDR3 is TGTGCCAGCAGCTCCGGACAGCTTATTAGCTATGGCTACACCTTC.

The V and J genes are TRBV6-5 and TRBJ1-4; D remains unclear. Trimming stripped 6 bases from V and 2 bases from J, with 13 bases between. This CDR3 has 15 residues. CDR1 MNHEY and CDR2 SVGAGI come from the germline V gene. CDR3 region: CASRRSWVTNEKLFF. CDR3 nucleotides: TGTGCCAGCAGAAGGTCATGGGTGACTAATGAAAAACTGTTTTTT.

CDR3 in amino acids: CASSQVLAGGADTQYF. CDR3 nucleotides: TGTGCCAGCAGCCAAGTACTAGCGGGAGGTGCAGATACGCAGTATTTT. The chain is built from TRBV3-1 (or the pseudogene TRBV3-2) and TRBJ2-3; 12 nucleotides agree with TRBD2. J was trimmed by 4 bases and V by 1 base; bases with no gene match: 3. The CDR3 covers 16 residues. Per the germline V gene, CDR1 is LGHDT and CDR2 is YNNKEL (reference sequence).